Shown below are 20 T cell receptor beta chains from a single sample sequenced in a study of blood T cell repertoires in COVID-19 (dated by TCRdb to 2020 to 2021). The library relied on the immunoSEQ multiplex PCR assay. The table was pulled from immuneACCESS by TCRdb, which kept in-frame rearrangements only. Such tables lose some clones; where checked, under half of the loss comes from unresolved V genes, and the rest has no known cause. Counted in this sample were tens of thousands of clones; approximately 85% of them appeared once. Of the sample, 9.5% to 15% falls within the top ten clones. Source material: peripheral blood. Every receptor here comes from a human donor in a cohort sampled during active COVID-19.

This clone has a single count. V usage is TRBV20-1 and J usage is TRBJ1-2; 7 bases are a match to TRBD1. This CDR3 contains 15 residues. Germline V CDR1 and CDR2: DFQATT, SNEGSKA (reference sequence). V was clipped by 3 bases and J by 5 bases; unmatched bases: 12. CDR3 loop: CSASSPGQTMYGYTF. The DNA for the CDR3 is TGCAGTGCTAGTTCCCCGGGACAGACCATGTATGGCTACACCTTC.

The gene calls are TRBV7-3 and TRBJ2-1; TRBD2 matches at 9 bases. Per the germline V gene, CDR1 is SGHTA and CDR2 is FQGTGA. Losses at the gene ends were 2 bases for V and 0 bases for J; bases not matched to a gene: 8. This CDR3 has 18 amino acids. The CDR3 DNA reads as TGTGCCAGCAGCTTAGGTGGCGGGAGGGTTAGCTCCTACAATGAGCAGTTCTTC. Its translation: CASSLGGGRVSSYNEQFF.

The chain has TRBV5-1 and TRBJ1-4; no clear D. Trimming removed 0 bases at V and 5 bases at J, with 11 bases between. The V gene's germline CDR1 is SGHRS and CDR2 YFSETQ. The CDR3 extends over 15 amino acids. The CDR3 is CASSLEQSWNEKLFF. Here the CDR3 DNA reads TGCGCCAGCAGCTTGGAACAATCCTGGAATGAAAAACTGTTTTTT.

The chain employs TRBV29-1 and TRBJ2-7, with D possibly TRBD2 on 5 matching bases. V was cut by 4 bases and J by 5 bases, with 15 bases left in between. CDR1 SQVTM and CDR2 ANQGSEA come from the germline V gene. The CDR3 has 13 residues. CDR3 residues: CSVGTPGLDEQYF. The CDR3 DNA reads as TGCAGCGTTGGGACTCCGGGCCTGGACGAGCAGTACTTC.

The rearrangement joins TRBV19 to TRBJ2-7; D may be TRBD2 (6 bases). The germline V gene encodes CDR1 LNHDA and CDR2 SQIVND (reference sequence). CDR3 size: 15 residues. Trimming removed 9 bases at V and 3 bases at J, with 21 bases between. Written as DNA, the CDR3 is TGTGCCAGCTCGTCGGGGAGGTCGGCCTACTACGAGCAGTACTTC. It codes for CASSSGRSAYYEQYF.

This rearrangement joins TRBV19 to TRBJ2-5; TRBD1 agrees at 9 bases. The CDR3 is 16 residues long. CDR1 is LNHDA, CDR2 SQIVND, per germline (reference sequence). V shed 3 bases, J shed 6 bases, and the junction held 11 bases outside the gene matches. The CDR3 protein is CASSILRDRERKTQYF. The CDR3 DNA sequence: TGTGCCAGTAGTATCCTCCGGGACAGGGAACGGAAGACCCAGTACTTC.

A single count supports this clone. The genes are TRBV20-1 and TRBJ1-5, with TRBD1 identical over 7 bases. V gave up 4 bases and J gave up 4 bases; unmatched junction bases: 4. The CDR3 is made up of 13 amino acids. The V gene's germline CDR1 is DFQATT and CDR2 SNEGSKA (reference sequence). CDR3 sequence reads: CSATEGANQPQHF. The CDR3 DNA follows: TGCAGTGCTACTGAGGGGGCGAATCAGCCCCAGCATTTT.

The chain recombines TRBV9 with TRBJ2-1, with D possibly matching TRBD2 (6 bases). There are 16 residues in the CDR3. Per germline, CDR1 SGDLS and CDR2 YYNGEE. Deletions cut 3 bases from V and 4 bases from J, with 17 bases between. The chain's CDR3 is CASSGNGGPGYNEQFF. CDR3 sequence (DNA): TGTGCCAGCAGCGGGAACGGAGGGCCCGGGTACAATGAGCAGTTCTTC.

This clone was observed a handful of times. CDR3 nucleotides: TGTGCCCGCCTAGCGGGGTGGTCCTACGAGCAGTACTTC. It specifies CARLAGWSYEQYF. The chain links TRBV3-1 (or the pseudogene TRBV3-2) to TRBJ2-7, with 9 bases fitting TRBD2. This CDR3 comprises 13 residues. The V and J ends lost 11 bases and 1 base, in that order; junction bases with no gene match: 6. Germline loops: CDR1 LGHDT, CDR2 YNNKEL (reference sequence).

In its sample, this clone was seen a few times. The chain uses TRBV16 and TRBJ1-2, with TRBD1 matching 7 bases. Germline V gene sequence: CDR1 KGHSY, CDR2 FQNENV. V dropped 2 bases and J dropped 8; count of bases not matched to a gene: 5. The CDR3 covers 13 residues. The CDR3 sequence is CASSQGTAAGYTF. CDR3 sequence (DNA): TGTGCCAGCAGCCAAGGGACAGCGGCGGGCTACACCTTC.

The chain links TRBV11-3 to TRBJ2-7; perhaps TRBD1 as D (6 bases). This CDR3 has 14 residues. Trimming cost V 2 bases and J 6 bases, with 14 bases left between them. Per the germline V gene, CDR1 is SGHNT and CDR2 is YENEEA. CDR3 coding DNA: TGTGCCAGCAGCTTAATGGGACAAGGTGGCGAGCAGTACTTC. It encodes CASSLMGQGGEQYF.

This chain uses TRBV5-1 with TRBJ2-2, with 8 nucleotides matching TRBD2. The V gene's germline CDR1 is SGHRS and CDR2 YFSETQ. V dropped 1 base and J dropped 2; count of bases not matched to a gene: 7. The CDR3 extends over 17 amino acids. The DNA of the CDR3 is TGCGCCAGCAGCTTGCCTACCGGGACTAGAAACACCGGGGAGCTGTTTTTT. Protein product: CASSLPTGTRNTGELFF.

This chain uses TRBV23-1 with TRBJ1-5; a possible D gene is TRBD1 (6 bases). TRBV23-1 is identified as an open reading frame with a role that is uncertain. Trimming cost V 10 bases and J 3 bases, with 22 bases left between them. CDR3 size: 16 residues. CDR3 in DNA: TGCGCCACCAAGGCGGGGGGCTCCCTGCTCAATCAGCCCCAGCATTTT. This codes for CATKAGGSLLNQPQHF.

Only a few counts were recorded for this clone. V usage is TRBV3-1 (or the pseudogene TRBV3-2) and J usage is TRBJ2-1, with TRBD2 matching 8 bases. Germline trimming cut 3 bases from V and 7 bases from J; bases unmatched to any gene: 8. This CDR3 comprises 15 residues. Germline CDR1 reads LGHDT; CDR2 reads YNNKEL (reference sequence). The CDR3 region is CASSQGTRSGNEQFF. CDR3 coding DNA: TGTGCCAGCAGCCAGGGGACTAGGTCGGGGAATGAGCAGTTCTTC.

This clone qualifies as medium-sized. This sequence joins TRBV15 and TRBJ1-2; 7 bases map to TRBD1. Germline trimming cut 0 bases from V and 1 base from J; bases unmatched to any gene: 8. CDR1 and CDR2 from the germline V gene are LNHNV and YYDKDF (reference sequence). This CDR3 has 17 amino acids. The DNA of the CDR3 is TGTGCCACCAGCAGAGACTCCGCCGACAGGGTTAACTATGGCTACACCTTC. It codes for CATSRDSADRVNYGYTF.

This rearrangement joins TRBV9 to TRBJ2-7, with 10 nucleotides matching TRBD1. The length of the CDR3 is 16 residues. Trimming cost V 4 bases and J 6 bases; bases outside gene matches: 13. Germline-derived CDR1 and CDR2 are SGDLS and YYNGEE. For the CDR3, the DNA is TGTGCCAGCAGCCCATCGGGACAGGGGACTTTTATCGAGCAGTACTTC. Its protein product is CASSPSGQGTFIEQYF.

The rearrangement joins TRBV5-1 to TRBJ2-2; the match to TRBD1 covers 9 bases. Germline CDR1 reads SGHRS; CDR2 reads YFSETQ. CDR3 length equals 14 residues. The V segment lost 4 bases and the J segment 4 bases; nucleotides outside the gene matches: 2. The CDR3 nucleotides read TGCGCCAGCAGCCAGACAGGGGGCACCGGGGAGCTGTTTTTT. Amino acids: CASSQTGGTGELFF.

This chain uses TRBV6-6 with TRBJ2-7; 8 bases are a match to TRBD1. Unmatched junction bases numbered 8, after V lost 4 bases and J lost 3 bases. Germline-derived CDR1 and CDR2 are MNHNY and SVGAGI (reference sequence). The CDR3 length is 15 residues. CDR3 sequence: CASSSFGQGNYEQYF. The CDR3 DNA reads TGTGCCAGCAGTTCCTTCGGACAGGGAAACTACGAGCAGTACTTC.

The rearrangement joins TRBV7-9 to TRBJ2-3, with D hard to call. The CDR3 has 12 residues. Germline V gene lookup returns CDR1 SEHNR and CDR2 FQNEAQ (reference sequence). Between the trimmed V and J ends, which lost 2 bases and 5 bases, there was a span of 5 bases. The CDR3 loop is CASSLTGDTQYF. CDR3 in DNA: TGTGCCAGCAGCTTAACGGGAGATACGCAGTATTTT.

The rearrangement uses TRBV6-5 and TRBJ2-1; TRBD2 matches at 7 bases. This CDR3 contains 14 residues. Trimming removed 6 bases from V and 4 bases from J; junction bases left unmatched: 6. Germline CDR1 reads MNHEY; CDR2 reads SVGAGI. The CDR3 sequence: CASRGGVGYNEQFF. The CDR3 bases are TGTGCCAGCAGGGGGGGGGTAGGGTACAATGAGCAGTTCTTC.